This TCR beta chain was profiled in a study of blood T cell repertoires in COVID-19 (dated by TCRdb to the early 2020s). Looking at the study overall: Samples covering the acute and convalescent phases of COVID-19 were provided by collaborators in the United States, Italy and Spain. The prospective study material was composed of cDNA or gDNA derived from T cells, B-cell-depleted T cells, or PBMCs. The dataset comprised deeply sampled blood TCRbeta repertoires from subjects exposed to, actively infected with, or recovered from COVID-19. The repertoires were made available in a free public database intended to serve as a resource for research on the immune response to SARS-CoV-2. Samples came from the ongoing ImmuneRACE study (first 160 participants) plus 1,254 subjects from 6 global collaborators. The sample metadata nearly always contained a de-identified subject ID, COVID-19 status, age in years and sex. Where available, HLA class I and class II types were taken from metadata supplied by the sample provider and were not determined by assay-based typing. Study-wide findings and limitations: The quantity of clinical and demographic metadata differed by source and by participant and was supplied without curation.

Collaborating institutions collected whole blood in K2EDTA tubes following their own protocols. For TCRbeta analysis, collaborators shipped samples in one of three forms: frozen whole blood, isolated PBMCs, or DNA extracted from either of those sample types. This clone was seen a few times. Its antigen has not been determined. The input lacks base qualities; no much larger clone sits a single base away. Taken from the germline V gene, the CDR1 and CDR2 loops are SGHVS and FNYEAQ. The junction carries 16 bases between V and J, which are trimmed by 2 bases and 2 bases respectively. The CDR3 goes from the cysteine to the phenylalanine over 17 residues. The CDR3 DNA has 51 bases and is translated from base 1. TCRbeta CDR3 regions were amplified from genomic DNA using the immunoSEQ Assay, a bias-controlled multiplex PCR. The paper's processing steps were these. Nucleated cell counts per sample were estimated from amplification of reference gene primers within the assay. Sequence reads were collapsed and filtered to measure the absolute abundance of every unique TCRbeta CDR3 rearrangement. For each sample, productive Simpson clonality was calculated as the square root of Simpson's diversity index across productive rearrangements. Imported from immuneACCESS, the table was reduced by TCRdb to in-frame sequences with V and J called. These copies leave out some clones; in studies compared against another copy, an unresolved V gene accounts for under half, and the cause of the remainder is not known. D and trimming come from the DNA, and the V and J calls and clone size come from that table. For this sample the table gives approximately 240,000 clones, of which around 85% were detected only once. 5% to 8% of the sample goes to the ten largest clones.

The sequenced material came from peripheral blood. The chain is made from TRBV7-6 and TRBJ1-3, and the D gene may be TRBD1, 6 bases matching. The sequence was obtained from a woman in her fifties or sixties with active or convalescent COVID-19. The CDR3 is CASSLSAGVSTGNTIYF. At the DNA level, the sequence is TGTGCCAGCAGCTTATCTGCAGGGGTTAGCACTGGAAACACCATATATTTT.